Reported below is one TCR beta chain. No antigen is known for it. The assay was immunoSEQ multiplex PCR, and TCRdb's table has in-frame clones only and misses some. Of about 420,000 clones listed, 85% to 90% were seen once; the top ten hold around 3.6%. Treatment described: about 20 received Ad26.COV2.S at low or high dose, single or two shots; about 5 received placebo; per-sample allocation not given. Sampling was performed 63 days after the first vaccine or placebo injection. What was given as vaccine was an Ad26 vector encoding Wuhan-strain SARS-CoV-2 spike. The CDR3 loop spans 15 amino acids. Trimming took 0 bases from V and 8 from J, leaving 16 bases between them. From germline, CDR1 is MNHEY and CDR2 SMNVEV (reference sequence). The record originates from a study of Ad26.COV2.S vaccination and SARS-CoV-2 variants. The overall study: Once or twice, 56 days apart, Ad26.COV2.S was delivered intramuscularly.

Study conclusions and caveats: Researchers reported similar non-spike TCR breadth in vaccine and placebo recipients. Analyses of TCR breadth and depth may have underestimated total T cell responses.

Here the sequenced sample was peripheral blood, taken in a trial of Ad26.COV2.S vaccine versus placebo. The chain uses TRBV27 and TRBJ1-2; no definite D call. The origin of this receptor is a person aged 18-65 years who received the Ad26.COV2.S COVID-19 vaccine or a placebo. CDR3 amino acids: CASSLSRTSVRGYTF. CDR3 DNA: TGTGCCAGCAGTTTATCCCGGACGTCCGTGCGGGGCTACACCTTC.